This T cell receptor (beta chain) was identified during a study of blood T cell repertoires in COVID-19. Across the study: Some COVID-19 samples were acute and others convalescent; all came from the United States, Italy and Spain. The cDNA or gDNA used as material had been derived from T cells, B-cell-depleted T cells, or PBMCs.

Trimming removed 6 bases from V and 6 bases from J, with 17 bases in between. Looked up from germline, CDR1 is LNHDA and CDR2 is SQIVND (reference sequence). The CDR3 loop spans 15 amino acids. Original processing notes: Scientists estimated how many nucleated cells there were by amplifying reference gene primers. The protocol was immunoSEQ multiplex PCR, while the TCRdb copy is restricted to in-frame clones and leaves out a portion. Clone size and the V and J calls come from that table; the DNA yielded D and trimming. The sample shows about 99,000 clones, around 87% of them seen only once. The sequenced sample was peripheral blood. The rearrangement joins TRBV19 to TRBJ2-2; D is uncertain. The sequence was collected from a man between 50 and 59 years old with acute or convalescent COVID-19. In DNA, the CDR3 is TGTGCCAGTAGAATGGGCCCCAATGTCGCCGGGGAGCTGTTTTTT. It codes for CASRMGPNVAGELFF.